The 22 T cell receptor beta chains presented below share a single source sample, sequenced in a study of cytomegalovirus exposure and HLA in healthy donors. The assay was immunoSEQ multiplex PCR, and TCRdb's table has in-frame clones only and misses some. The sample carries around 150,000 clones, about 89% recorded once. Sequencing was carried out using PBMCs. The origin of the receptors is a woman aged 18-35 years in good health and CMV-seropositive.

This clone was seen just once. The chain carries TRBV5-1 and TRBJ1-2; 9 bases line up with TRBD1. The CDR3 has 17 residues. Germline V lookup: CDR1 SGHRS, CDR2 YFSETQ. J was trimmed by 0 bases and V by 4 bases; bases with no gene match: 10. The CDR3, as DNA: TGCGCCAGCAGCCCCAGGGACAGGGTAGCCTCTAACTATGGCTACACCTTC. Translation: CASSPRDRVASNYGYTF.

CDR3 in amino acids: CASSSPSFTSGRGSGANVLTF. The CDR3, as DNA: TGCGCCAGCAGCTCCCCCTCGTTCACTAGCGGGAGGGGATCTGGGGCCAACGTCCTGACTTTC. The J gene is TRBJ2-6, the V gene TRBV5-1; 13 bases line up with TRBD2. This CDR3 contains 21 residues. Germline CDR1 SGHRS, CDR2 YFSETQ. V gave up 3 bases and J gave up 1 base; unmatched junction bases: 13.

This chain uses TRBV4-1 with TRBJ1-4, with D maybe TRBD1 (5 bases). Germline lookup yields CDR1 MGHRA and CDR2 YSYEKL. Trimming left V 1 base short and J 0 bases short, with 15 bases between. The CDR3 totals 18 residues. The CDR3 DNA reads as TGCGCCAGCAGCCAAGGACCCGGACGGGGGGCAACTAATGAAAAACTGTTTTTT. Translating gives CASSQGPGRGATNEKLFF.

This CDR3 is CASSVVGRGGTDTQYF. In DNA form, the CDR3 reads TGTGCCAGCAGTGTTGTGGGCAGGGGAGGCACAGATACGCAGTATTTT. This chain links TRBV6-1 with TRBJ2-3, with D perhaps matching TRBD1 (6 bases). Germline-derived CDR1 and CDR2 are MNHNS and SASEGT. The length of the CDR3 is 16 residues. Trimming removed 4 bases from V and 1 base from J, with 15 bases in between.

The count of this clone is one. The chain carries TRBV28 and TRBJ2-7, with TRBD2 as a possible D gene (5 bases). CDR3 length: 14 residues. Looked up from germline, CDR1 is MDHEN and CDR2 is SYDVKM. Trimming pared 4 bases from V and 3 bases from J, leaving 13 bases between. CDR3 nucleotide sequence: TGTGCCAGCAGTTCCGCGGGCTACAGCTACGAGCAGTACTTC. Its translation is CASSSAGYSYEQYF.

The rearrangement joins TRBV7-6 to TRBJ1-1; D not certain. Per germline, CDR1 SGHVS and CDR2 FNYEAQ. The CDR3 consists of 15 residues. Between the trimmed V and J ends, which lost 3 bases and 6 bases, there was a span of 17 bases. The CDR3 DNA sequence: TGTGCCAGCAGCTTCCCCGGGATAGGTGGGGCTGAAGCTTTCTTT. Encoded protein: CASSFPGIGGAEAFF. Full variable domain (missing parts from reference TRBV7-6 and TRBJ1-1): GAGVSQSPRYKVTKRGQDVALRCDPISGHVSLYWYRQALGQGPEFLTYFNYEAQQDKSGLPNDRFSAERPEGSISTLTIQRTEQRDSAMYRCASSFPGIGGAEAFFGQGTRLTVV.

V gene TRBV7-2 combines with J gene TRBJ2-3, with D perhaps matching TRBD1 (5 bases). CDR1 and CDR2 from the germline V gene are SGHTA and FQGNSA. V lost 5 bases, J lost 4 bases, and 19 bases lay in between. The CDR3 consists of 16 residues. CDR3 coding DNA: TGTGCCAGCAGCCCCCAATGGACCCCCAGGGCAGATACGCAGTATTTT. As protein: CASSPQWTPRADTQYF.

The J gene is TRBJ2-7, the V gene TRBV9; 7 nucleotides align to TRBD2. Germline CDR1 SGDLS, CDR2 YYNGEE. The CDR3 is 15 residues long. The J segment lost 2 bases and the V segment lost 0 bases, leaving 5 bases of the junction unmatched. CDR3 loop: CASSVEAGVTYEQYF. CDR3 sequence (DNA): TGTGCCAGCAGCGTAGAGGCGGGAGTTACCTACGAGCAGTACTTC. Complete variable domain (other parts from reference TRBV9 and TRBJ2-7): DSGVTQTPKHLITATGQRVTLRCSPRSGDLSVYWYQQSLDQGLQFLIQYYNGEERAKGNILERFSAQQFPDLHSELNLSSLELGDSALYFCASSVEAGVTYEQYFGPGTRLTVT.

The V and J genes are TRBV4-2 and TRBJ1-3; tentatively, D is TRBD1 (5 bases). Trimming pared 2 bases from V and 2 bases from J, leaving 10 bases between. The length of the CDR3 is 15 residues. The V gene's germline CDR1 is LGHNA and CDR2 YNFKEQ. CDR3 sequence reads: CASSQPAGTGNTIYF. The CDR3 coding sequence is TGTGCCAGCAGCCAACCAGCAGGGACTGGAAACACCATATATTTT.

CDR3 nucleotides: TGCGCCAGCAGCCAAAGTCCTAGCGGGGCTTACACAGATACGCAGTATTTT. As protein: CASSQSPSGAYTDTQYF. The J gene is TRBJ2-3, the V gene TRBV4-1; 9 bases agree with TRBD2. CDR1 is MGHRA, CDR2 YSYEKL, per germline. This CDR3 is 17 amino acids long. V lost 2 bases, J lost 2 bases, and 8 bases stayed unmatched.

The J gene is TRBJ2-1, the V gene TRBV9; D is perhaps TRBD2 (6 bases). V lost 0 bases and J 0 bases, leaving 7 bases between the germline ends. The CDR3 totals 15 residues. The V gene's germline CDR1 is SGDLS and CDR2 YYNGEE. In DNA, the CDR3 is TGTGCCAGCAGCGTAGTCGGGAGCTCCTACAATGAGCAGTTCTTC. Its protein is CASSVVGSSYNEQFF. Based on the CDR3 plus reference TRBV9 and TRBJ2-1, the full variable domain is DSGVTQTPKHLITATGQRVTLRCSPRSGDLSVYWYQQSLDQGLQFLIQYYNGEERAKGNILERFSAQQFPDLHSELNLSSLELGDSALYFCASSVVGSSYNEQFFGPGTRLTVL.

J is TRBJ2-5 and V is TRBV11-2; TRBD2 might be the D (6 bases). V gave up 1 base and J gave up 5 bases, with 14 bases separating them. Germline V CDR1 and CDR2: SGHAT, FQNNGV. This CDR3 region has 15 residues. CDR3 nucleotide sequence: TGTGCCAGCAGCTTAGGGGGGGTTTCAGTGGAGACCCAGTACTTC. Its protein is CASSLGGVSVETQYF.

The V call is TRBV4-2, the J call TRBJ2-7, with 7 bases aligning to TRBD1. Germline values: CDR1 LGHNA, CDR2 YNFKEQ. V lost 1 base, J lost 0 bases, and 6 bases stayed unmatched. This CDR3 has 16 amino acids. CDR3 DNA: TGTGCCAGCAGCCAAGGAACAGGGGCCGACTCCTACGAGCAGTACTTC. This sequence encodes CASSQGTGADSYEQYF.

J is TRBJ1-3 and V is TRBV12-5; 9 bases align to TRBD1. CDR3 length: 17 residues. V dropped 0 bases and J dropped 4; count of bases not matched to a gene: 7. In germline, CDR1 is LGHNT, CDR2 FRNRAP. The CDR3 spells CASGLVLDRGSGNTIYF. The DNA of the CDR3 is TGTGCTAGTGGTTTGGTACTCGACAGGGGGTCGGGAAACACCATATATTTT.

This clone occurred once. The CDR3 coding sequence is TGTGCCAGCCGCCGGACAGGTATGAACGAGCAGTACTTC. This encodes CASRRTGMNEQYF. V and J are TRBV27 and TRBJ2-7; 7 bases align to TRBD1. Trimming at V came to 8 bases and at J to 5 bases, leaving 9 bases not matched to a gene. This CDR3 contains 13 residues. Germline V CDR1 and CDR2: MNHEY, SMNVEV (reference sequence).

The chain employs TRBV30 and TRBJ2-5, with 7 bases matching TRBD2. The CDR3 length is 17 residues. V was clipped by 0 bases and J by 2 bases; unmatched bases: 12. CDR1 and CDR2 from the germline V gene are GTSNPN and SVGIG (reference sequence). CDR3 amino acids: CAWSVQTGGLRQETQYF. CDR3 DNA sequence: TGTGCCTGGAGTGTCCAAACGGGAGGTCTGAGACAAGAGACCCAGTACTTC. Full variable domain (outside the CDR3, taken from reference TRBV30 and TRBJ2-5): SQTIHQWPATLVQPVGSPLSLECTVEGTSNPNLYWYRQAAGRGLQLLFYSVGIGQISSEVPQNLSASRPQDRQFILSSKKLLLSDSGFYLCAWSVQTGGLRQETQYFGPGTRLLVL.

This clone was counted once. The CDR3: CASRTQGDYNSPLHF. The CDR3 nucleotides are TGTGCCAGCAGGACACAGGGGGACTATAATTCACCCCTCCACTTT. The rearrangement uses TRBV6-6 and TRBJ1-6; 8 nucleotides line up with TRBD1. V lost 6 bases, J lost 3 bases, and 4 bases stayed unmatched. This CDR3 has 15 residues. The germline V gene has CDR1 MNHNY and CDR2 SVGAGI (reference sequence).

Points on this clone: Distinct nucleotide sequences in the sample also encode this CDR3. The chain carries TRBV5-1 and TRBJ2-7; TRBD1 matches 10 bases. Losses at the gene ends were 4 bases for V and 3 bases for J; bases not matched to a gene: 1. The CDR3 extends over 13 amino acids. The germline gives CDR1 SGHRS, CDR2 YFSETQ. CDR3 sequence reads: CASSGQGGYEQYF. Written as DNA, the CDR3 is TGCGCCAGCAGCGGACAGGGGGGCTACGAGCAGTACTTC.

V and J are TRBV7-2 and TRBJ2-1, with 10 bases fitting TRBD2. The trim removed 1 base at V and 7 bases at J, leaving 10 bases unmatched. CDR3 length: 17 amino acids. Germline-derived CDR1 and CDR2 are SGHTA and FQGNSA. The CDR3 DNA is TGTGCCAGCAGCTTAGTTTCGGGAGCGGGAGGGAGGAATGAGCAGTTCTTC. It codes for CASSLVSGAGGRNEQFF.

This chain connects TRBV5-1 to TRBJ2-7, with TRBD1 matching over 9 bases. This CDR3 is 15 amino acids long. With 5 bases clipped from V and 3 bases from J, the junction kept 9 bases outside the gene matches. In germline, CDR1 is SGHRS, CDR2 YFSETQ. The CDR3 DNA is TGCGCCAGCAGATCTGAGGACAGGGGAGACTACGAGCAGTACTTC. This translates into CASRSEDRGDYEQYF.

The genes are TRBV6-5 and TRBJ1-2; D is possibly TRBD1 (5 bases). Between the trimmed V and J ends, which lost 5 bases and 4 bases, there was a span of 11 bases. Germline loops: CDR1 MNHEY, CDR2 SVGAGI. This CDR3 is built from 13 residues. The CDR3 loop reads CASSKTVLYGYTF. CDR3 coding DNA: TGTGCCAGCAGTAAGACAGTTCTCTATGGCTACACCTTC.

The CDR3 is CSVPGLAGGGGEQFF. DNA for the CDR3: TGCAGCGTCCCCGGACTAGCGGGAGGTGGGGGTGAGCAGTTCTTC. The chain combines TRBV29-1 with TRBJ2-1; 14 bases fit TRBD2. Looked up from germline, CDR1 is SQVTM and CDR2 is ANQGSEA. The V segment lost 6 bases and the J segment 9 bases; nucleotides outside the gene matches: 10. This CDR3 has 15 residues.